These 28 T cell receptor beta chains came from one sample sequenced in a study of beta chain features in type 1 diabetes (dated by TCRdb to 2016 to 2019). Study-wide conclusions, independent of this receptor: Type 1 diabetes patients showed a moderate but significant shortening of TCRB CDR3 length in all four CD4+ subsets.

Receptor amplification or capture employed the immunoSEQ multiplex PCR assay. All of the isolated RNA was reverse transcribed with the High Capacity cDNA Reverse Transcription Kit, so expressed TCRB transcripts were sequenced. Here the immuneACCESS table is served through TCRdb, limited to in-frame sequences with V and J called. Missing clones are a known gap in these copies; in checked studies unresolved V genes cover under half, and the rest lacks a known reason. The sample table lists 600,000 to 700,000 clones, roughly an eighth of them with a count of one. The ten biggest clones cover around 0.022% of the sample. The antigens of these receptors remain unknown. Sequenced: naive CD4+ T cells from blood. This sample's cell subset or site label indicates: true naive CD4+ T cells. All receptors derive from a man between 18 and 35 years old with type 1 diabetes.

The chain employs TRBV5-1 and TRBJ2-5; 8 bases are a match to TRBD1. CDR3 length: 16 amino acids. Germline CDR1 and CDR2: SGHRS and YFSETQ. J was trimmed by 4 bases and V by 4 bases; bases with no gene match: 12. CDR3 loop: CASSPSGGRTRETQYF. CDR3 coding DNA: TGCGCCAGCAGCCCCTCAGGGGGCAGAACTAGAGAGACCCAGTACTTC.

This clone was detected a few times. The chain has TRBV6-6 and TRBJ2-1; D might be TRBD1 or TRBD2, each matching 6 bases. V was pared by 9 bases and J by 4 bases, with 19 bases between. The germline V gene has CDR1 MNHNY and CDR2 SVGAGI (reference sequence). The CDR3 loop spans 15 amino acids. In DNA form, the CDR3 reads TGTGCCAGTCGCCCCCGGAGGGACAATTACAATGAGCAGTTCTTC. Its translation: CASRPRRDNYNEQFF.

This rearrangement joins TRBV10-3 to TRBJ2-7; 9 bases align to TRBD2. The CDR3 has 16 residues. With 3 bases clipped from V and 0 bases from J, the junction kept 6 bases outside the gene matches. Germline values: CDR1 ENHRY, CDR2 SYGVKD. CDR3 sequence: CAISETSGRSSYEQYF. In nucleotides, the CDR3 is TGTGCCATCAGTGAAACTAGCGGGCGGAGCTCCTACGAGCAGTACTTC.

The rearrangement links TRBV18 to TRBJ1-1; D possibly corresponds to TRBD1 (6 bases). The CDR3 sequence is 13 residues long. Deletions cut 6 bases from V and 1 base from J, with 9 bases between. In germline, CDR1 is KGHSH, CDR2 LQKENI. CDR3 DNA sequence: TGTGCCAGCTCTTCGGACAGGAACACTGAAGCTTTCTTT. Translating it yields CASSSDRNTEAFF. The complete variable domain, with remaining parts taken from reference TRBV18 and TRBJ1-1, reads NAGVMQNPRHLVRRRGQEARLRCSPMKGHSHVYWYRQLPEEGLKFMVYLQKENIIDESGMPKERFSAEFPKEGPSILRIQQVVRGDSAAYFCASSSDRNTEAFFGQGTRLTVV.

The genes are TRBV30 and TRBJ2-4; TRBD1 matches 9 bases. The germline gives CDR1 GTSNPN, CDR2 SVGIG (reference sequence). V gave up 3 bases and J gave up 4 bases; unmatched junction bases: 1. CDR3 size: 13 residues. The CDR3 loop is CAWRDRGKNIQYF. CDR3 bases: TGTGCCTGGAGGGACAGGGGAAAAAACATTCAGTACTTC.

This clone has only a few counts. The CDR3 region has the DNA TGTGCCAGCAGTTATTGGACGGACAGCTCCTACGAGCAGTACTTC. Its translation is CASSYWTDSSYEQYF. The chain links TRBV28 to TRBJ2-7, with D perhaps matching TRBD1 (6 bases). The germline CDR1 and CDR2 sequences are MDHEN and SYDVKM. This CDR3 region has 15 residues. Trimming took 4 bases from V and 0 from J, leaving 13 bases between them.

The gene calls are TRBV6-1 and TRBJ2-5, with 11 nucleotides matching TRBD2. After removal of 3 bases from V and 5 bases from J, the junction contained 8 bases not matched to a gene. The CDR3 has 16 amino acids. CDR1 and CDR2 (germline): MNHNS, SASEGT. Written as DNA, the CDR3 is TGTGCCAGCAGTGAGGGTCTAGCGGGGGGCACGGAGACCCAGTACTTC. It codes for CASSEGLAGGTETQYF.

The chain couples TRBV2 to TRBJ2-1; 11 bases match TRBD1. From germline, CDR1 is SNHLY and CDR2 FYNNEI. The CDR3 is 19 amino acids. The V and J ends lost 3 bases and 3 bases, in that order; junction bases with no gene match: 13. Here the CDR3 reads CASSEDRGRTGTDYNEQFF. CDR3 in DNA: TGTGCCAGCAGTGAGGACAGGGGGCGCACAGGGACGGACTACAATGAGCAGTTCTTC. Complete variable domain (other parts from reference TRBV2 and TRBJ2-1): EPEVTQTPSHQVTQMGQEVILRCVPISNHLYFYWYRQILGQKVEFLVSFYNNEISEKSEIFDDQFSVERPDGSNFTLKIRSTKLEDSAMYFCASSEDRGRTGTDYNEQFFGPGTRLTVL.

This clone turned up a few times. The rearrangement joins TRBV18 to TRBJ2-1, with a tentative D call TRBD2 (6 bases). The CDR3 totals 15 residues. Trimming removed 5 bases from V and 2 bases from J, with 13 bases in between. The germline V gene has CDR1 KGHSH and CDR2 LQKENI. CDR3 sequence: CASSSVGGTYNEQFF. The CDR3 DNA is TGTGCCAGCTCAAGTGTAGGAGGGACCTACAATGAGCAGTTCTTC.

This clone was picked up a small number of times. The V gene is TRBV9, the J gene TRBJ2-1; 7 bases are shared with TRBD1. In germline, CDR1 is SGDLS, CDR2 YYNGEE. This CDR3 spans 17 amino acids. V was clipped by 0 bases and J by 0 bases; unmatched bases: 6. CDR3 DNA sequence: TGTGCCAGCAGCGTAGAAGGGACAGCCGGCTCCTACAATGAGCAGTTCTTC. Translated: CASSVEGTAGSYNEQFF.

This clone occurred a few times. Different DNA sequences within this sample yield the same CDR3. The V call is TRBV30, the J call TRBJ1-2; tentative D call: TRBD1 (6 bases). This CDR3 contains 11 residues. Looked up from germline, CDR1 is GTSNPN and CDR2 is SVGIG (reference sequence). Trimming stripped 4 bases from V and 4 bases from J, with 7 bases between. The CDR3 reads CAWTDSYGYTF. CDR3 in DNA: TGTGCCTGGACGGACAGCTATGGCTACACCTTC.

A word on this clone: At the DNA level, this CDR3 is encoded by other sequences in the same sample as well. V gene TRBV29-1 combines with J gene TRBJ2-1; D may be TRBD1 (6 bases). Trimming cost V 4 bases and J 0 bases, with 10 bases left between them. There are 14 residues in the CDR3. Germline-derived CDR1 and CDR2 are SQVTM and ANQGSEA. CDR3 nucleotide sequence: TGCAGCGTTGGGACAGCTAGCTCCTACAATGAGCAGTTCTTC. Amino acid sequence: CSVGTASSYNEQFF.

The chain recombines TRBV5-1 with TRBJ2-6; D is ambiguous. The CDR3 extends over 16 amino acids. The germline V and J ends were trimmed by 0 bases and 4 bases, with 11 bases remaining between them. Germline V lookup: CDR1 SGHRS, CDR2 YFSETQ. The CDR3 protein is CASSLGTTPGANVLTF. The CDR3 nucleotides are TGCGCCAGCAGCTTGGGGACGACCCCGGGGGCCAACGTCCTGACTTTC. Combining the CDR3 with reference TRBV5-1 and TRBJ2-6 gives the whole variable domain KAGVTQTPRYLIKTRGQQVTLSCSPISGHRSVSWYQQTPGQGLQFLFEYFSETQRNKGNFPGRFSGRQFSNSRSEMNVSTLELGDSALYLCASSLGTTPGANVLTFGAGSRLTVL.

V and J are TRBV5-1 and TRBJ2-6, with 9 bases that match TRBD1. The trim removed 4 bases at V and 4 bases at J, leaving 6 bases unmatched. Germline CDR1 SGHRS, CDR2 YFSETQ. This CDR3 region has 16 residues. The CDR3 coding sequence is TGCGCCAGCAGCCAAGGACAGGGGTCCGGGGCCAACGTCCTGACTTTC. Amino acid sequence: CASSQGQGSGANVLTF.

The sample holds a few counts of this clone. The chain has TRBV5-1 and TRBJ1-3; D remains ambiguous. The CDR3 is 14 amino acids. Trimming stripped 1 base from V and 0 bases from J, with 5 bases between. Per germline, CDR1 SGHRS and CDR2 YFSETQ. Written as DNA, the CDR3 is TGCGCCAGCAGCTTGCAGAGCTCTGGAAACACCATATATTTT. The encoded protein is CASSLQSSGNTIYF.

This clone was found a few times. V gene TRBV28 combines with J gene TRBJ2-3, with TRBD2 identical over 12 bases. V trimming: 8 bases; J trimming: 6 bases; junction bases outside the gene matches: 12. Germline CDR1 is MDHEN and CDR2 is SYDVKM. The CDR3 loop spans 16 amino acids. The CDR3 protein is CASALALAGGLDTQYF. As DNA, the CDR3 is TGTGCCAGCGCCCTAGCACTAGCGGGGGGTTTGGATACGCAGTATTTT.

The rearrangement uses TRBV5-4 and TRBJ2-1; TRBD1 agrees at 12 bases. The ends lost 4 bases at V and 6 bases at J; junction bases unmatched: 11. The CDR3 runs 17 residues. The germline V gene encodes CDR1 SGHNT and CDR2 YYREEE (reference sequence). The chain's CDR3 is CASSPPPGTGGSNEQFF. Written as DNA, the CDR3 is TGTGCCAGCAGCCCACCTCCCGGGACAGGGGGCTCCAATGAGCAGTTCTTC. Supplemented by reference TRBV5-4 and TRBJ2-1, the full variable domain reads ETGVTQSPTHLIKTRGQQVTLRCSSQSGHNTVSWYQQALGQGPQFIFQYYREEENGRGNFPPRFSGLQFPNYSSELNVNALELDDSALYLCASSPPPGTGGSNEQFFGPGTRLTVL.

This clone turned up a few times. The chain links TRBV5-1 to TRBJ2-3; D possibly corresponds to TRBD1 (6 bases). This CDR3 region has 14 residues. Germline V gene sequence: CDR1 SGHRS, CDR2 YFSETQ. Trimming took 3 bases from V and 0 from J, leaving 8 bases between them. The CDR3 region is CASSSGHSTDTQYF. The CDR3 DNA reads TGCGCCAGCAGCTCGGGACACAGCACAGATACGCAGTATTTT.

A few counts support this clone. J is TRBJ1-5 and V is TRBV6-1; no reliable D call. The CDR3 extends over 15 amino acids. V was cut by 1 base and J by 5 bases, with 12 bases left in between. Germline V CDR1 and CDR2: MNHNS, SASEGT. The CDR3 DNA reads as TGTGCCAGCAGTGAAGAGTCCCTCGGGTATCAGCCCCAGCATTTT. Its protein product is CASSEESLGYQPQHF.

This clone was seen a single time. The J gene is TRBJ1-2, the V gene TRBV14; the D gene is possibly TRBD1 (6 bases). This CDR3 spans 17 amino acids. Trimming cost V 1 base and J 6 bases, with 21 bases left between them. Germline CDR1 reads SGHDN; CDR2 reads FVKESK. The CDR3 sequence is CASSQVETRGHRNGYTF. The CDR3, as DNA: TGTGCCAGCAGCCAAGTTGAGACCCGGGGGCATAGGAATGGCTACACCTTC.

This clone was recorded a few times. This sequence joins TRBV5-1 and TRBJ1-5; TRBD1 matches 9 bases. V was clipped by 0 bases and J by 5 bases; unmatched bases: 3. The germline V gene encodes CDR1 SGHRS and CDR2 YFSETQ. This CDR3 has 15 amino acids. The CDR3 bases are TGCGCCAGCAGCTTGGACAGGGGGCGAGATCAGCCCCAGCATTTT. It codes for CASSLDRGRDQPQHF.

The chain has TRBV5-1 and TRBJ2-6; no reliable D call. The CDR3 runs to 14 residues. Germline V gene sequence: CDR1 SGHRS, CDR2 YFSETQ. V lost 2 bases and J 4 bases, leaving 7 bases between the germline ends. CDR3 residues: CASSFTGGANVLTF. CDR3 nucleotides: TGCGCCAGCAGCTTCACCGGCGGGGCCAACGTCCTGACTTTC. Drawing the rest from reference TRBV5-1 and TRBJ2-6, the complete variable domain is KAGVTQTPRYLIKTRGQQVTLSCSPISGHRSVSWYQQTPGQGLQFLFEYFSETQRNKGNFPGRFSGRQFSNSRSEMNVSTLELGDSALYLCASSFTGGANVLTFGAGSRLTVL.

Note on this clone: Other DNA sequences from this sample encode an identical CDR3 as well. This chain joins TRBV5-4 and TRBJ1-2; D unresolved. Trimming removed 0 bases at V and 4 bases at J, with 7 bases between. The CDR3 has 13 residues. Germline CDR1 and CDR2: SGHNT and YYREEE (reference sequence). Here the CDR3 DNA reads TGTGCCAGCAGCTTGGACGGCAGCTATGGCTACACCTTC. Amino acid sequence: CASSLDGSYGYTF.

This clone was counted between two and nine times. V gene TRBV30 combines with J gene TRBJ2-3; the D is unclear. Trimming removed 3 bases from V and 6 bases from J, with 13 bases in between. CDR1 is GTSNPN, CDR2 SVGIG, per germline (reference sequence). This CDR3 contains 13 residues. The CDR3 coding sequence is TGTGCCTGGAGACCTCCGGACCGGGATACGCAGTATTTT. This gives the protein CAWRPPDRDTQYF.

The chain combines TRBV30 with TRBJ1-5, with 8 bases matching TRBD1. This CDR3 has 12 residues. The J segment lost 7 bases and the V segment lost 6 bases, leaving 5 bases of the junction unmatched. Per germline, CDR1 GTSNPN and CDR2 SVGIG (reference sequence). The CDR3 is CACSGQGQPQHF. CDR3 DNA: TGTGCCTGCAGCGGACAGGGACAGCCCCAGCATTTT.

The V call is TRBV6-5, the J call TRBJ2-7, with a possible D match to TRBD2 (7 bases). Trimming shortened V by 7 bases and J by 6 bases, and 13 bases separated the two germline ends. Looked up from germline, CDR1 is MNHEY and CDR2 is SVGAGI. The CDR3 has 12 residues. CDR3 protein: CASTRGGSEQYF. CDR3 coding DNA: TGTGCCAGCACCAGGGGAGGGAGCGAGCAGTACTTC.

The gene calls are TRBV27 and TRBJ1-5; 10 positions match TRBD1. The trim removed 5 bases at V and 2 bases at J, leaving 3 bases unmatched. There are 15 residues in the CDR3. Germline V lookup: CDR1 MNHEY, CDR2 SMNVEV (reference sequence). The CDR3 loop is CASSPGTGGNQPQHF. In DNA, the CDR3 is TGTGCCAGCAGTCCTGGGACAGGGGGCAATCAGCCCCAGCATTTT.

This clone was seen more than once but under ten times. V and J are TRBV6-1 and TRBJ2-7; a weak D match, TRBD1 (7 bases). Between the trimmed V and J ends, which lost 4 bases and 2 bases, there was a span of 12 bases. CDR1 and CDR2 from the germline V gene are MNHNS and SASEGT. This CDR3 is 14 amino acids long. The CDR3 nucleotides read TGTGCCAGCAGTGGACAGGGAGGCCCCTACGAGCAGTACTTC. This gives the protein CASSGQGGPYEQYF.